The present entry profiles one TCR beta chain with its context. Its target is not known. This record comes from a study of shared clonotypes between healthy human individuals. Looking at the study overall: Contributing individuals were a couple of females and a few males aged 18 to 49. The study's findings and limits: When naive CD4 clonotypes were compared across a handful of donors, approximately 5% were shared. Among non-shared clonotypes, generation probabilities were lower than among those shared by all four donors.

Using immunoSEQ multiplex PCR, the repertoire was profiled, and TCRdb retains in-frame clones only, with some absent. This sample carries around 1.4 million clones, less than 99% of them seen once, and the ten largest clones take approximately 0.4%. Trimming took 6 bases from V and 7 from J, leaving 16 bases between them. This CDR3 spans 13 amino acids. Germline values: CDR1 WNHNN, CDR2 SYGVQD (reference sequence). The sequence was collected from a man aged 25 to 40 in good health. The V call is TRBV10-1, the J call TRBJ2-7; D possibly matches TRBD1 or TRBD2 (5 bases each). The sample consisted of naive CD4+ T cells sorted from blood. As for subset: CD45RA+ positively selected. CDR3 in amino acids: CASRETGTAEQYF. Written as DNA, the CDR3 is TGCGCCAGCAGAGAAACCGGGACGGCGGAGCAGTACTTC.